Below, 29 T cell receptor beta chains from the same sample are listed, as sequenced in a study of cytomegalovirus exposure and HLA in healthy donors. Use of 60 Vbeta and 13 Jbeta primers characterized the PCR. Assay: immunoSEQ multiplex PCR; the TCRdb copy retains only in-frame clones and omits some. The table shows 100,000 or so clones, with 65% to 85% occurring only once. The sequencing sample was made of PBMCs. The receptors originated from a male donor in good health and CMV-seronegative.

The V call is TRBV5-4, the J call TRBJ1-3; possible D gene TRBD1, 5 bases. The CDR3 runs 17 residues. The germline V gene has CDR1 SGHNT and CDR2 YYREEE (reference sequence). V lost 0 bases and J 3 bases, leaving 16 bases between the germline ends. CDR3 in amino acids: CASSLDPGRHFGNTIYF. DNA of the CDR3: TGTGCCAGCAGCTTGGATCCAGGGCGACACTTTGGAAACACCATATATTTT.

This rearrangement joins TRBV27 to TRBJ2-3; TRBD2 matches 9 bases. Per the germline V gene, CDR1 is MNHEY and CDR2 is SMNVEV (reference sequence). After removal of 5 bases from V and 4 bases from J, the junction contained 10 bases not matched to a gene. The CDR3 length is 16 residues. In nucleotides, the CDR3 is TGTGCCAGCAGTCCTCGATCTAGCGGGATGGCAGATACGCAGTATTTT. Encoded protein: CASSPRSSGMADTQYF.

The chain employs TRBV5-1 and TRBJ2-2; 8 bases map to TRBD1. The V gene's germline CDR1 is SGHRS and CDR2 YFSETQ. Trimming cost V 5 bases and J 0 bases; bases outside gene matches: 3. This CDR3 is built from 15 residues. CDR3 sequence: CASRETGANTGELFF. In DNA, the CDR3 is TGCGCCAGCAGGGAGACAGGGGCGAACACCGGGGAGCTGTTTTTT.

This clone was observed a handful of times. The CDR3 here is CASSLGQGFTEAFF. DNA for the CDR3: TGTGCCAGCAGTTTAGGACAGGGCTTCACTGAAGCTTTCTTT. The V gene is TRBV14, the J gene TRBJ1-1; 8 bases match TRBD1. The V and J ends lost 6 bases and 4 bases, in that order; junction bases with no gene match: 7. This CDR3 has 14 amino acids. Germline CDR1 and CDR2: SGHDN and FVKESK.

The V call is TRBV11-2, the J call TRBJ2-7, with D perhaps TRBD2 (5 bases). The germline V and J ends were trimmed by 5 bases and 0 bases, with 11 bases remaining between them. The germline V gene encodes CDR1 SGHAT and CDR2 FQNNGV. The CDR3 has 14 amino acids. CDR3 region: CASSPPGISYEQYF. The CDR3 DNA sequence: TGTGCCAGCAGCCCCCCGGGAATCTCCTACGAGCAGTACTTC.

CDR3 sequence: CASSIGTRVALHNEQFF. CDR3 in DNA: TGTGCCAGTAGTATAGGAACCCGGGTAGCCCTGCACAATGAGCAGTTCTTC. The V gene is TRBV19, the J gene TRBJ2-1; D is unclear. CDR1 is LNHDA, CDR2 SQIVND, per germline (reference sequence). This CDR3 is 17 amino acids long. Trimming removed 1 base at V and 5 bases at J, with 18 bases between.

V is TRBV25-1 and J is TRBJ2-5, with D maybe TRBD2 (6 bases). This CDR3 comprises 17 residues. V was pared by 0 bases and J by 4 bases, with 18 bases between. Germline V gene sequence: CDR1 MGHDK, CDR2 SYGVNS. The CDR3 loop is CASSEYRPGLRGETQYF. As DNA, the CDR3 is TGTGCCAGCAGTGAATATAGGCCGGGACTGAGAGGAGAGACCCAGTACTTC.

The gene calls are TRBV19 and TRBJ2-5; 11 bases line up with TRBD2. The CDR3 runs to 15 residues. V was pared by 7 bases and J by 2 bases, with 6 bases of the junction left unmatched. Germline CDR1 and CDR2: LNHDA and SQIVND (reference sequence). CDR3 sequence: CASTPSGRPQETQYF. CDR3 bases: TGTGCCAGTACCCCTAGCGGGAGGCCACAAGAGACCCAGTACTTC.

V usage is TRBV12-5 and J usage is TRBJ2-5; D is perhaps TRBD1 (6 bases). CDR3 length: 16 amino acids. Germline V gives CDR1 LGHNT, CDR2 FRNRAP. V was cut by 8 bases and J by 6 bases, with 25 bases left in between. CDR3 sequence (DNA): TGTGCTAGTAACCCGGGAAGAAGCAGGGGTACAAAGACCCAGTACTTC. This encodes CASNPGRSRGTKTQYF. The entire variable domain, with the rest obtained from reference TRBV12-5 and TRBJ2-5, is as follows: DARVTQTPRHKVTEMGQEVTMRCQPILGHNTVFWYRQTMMQGLELLAYFRNRAPLDDSGMPKDRFSAEMPDATLATLKIQPSEPRDSAVYFCASNPGRSRGTKTQYFGPGTRLLVL.

This clone was seen more than once but under ten times. This sequence joins TRBV11-3 and TRBJ1-1, with D possibly TRBD1 on 5 matching bases. Trimming removed 1 base at V and 4 bases at J, with 16 bases between. The length of the CDR3 is 16 residues. Germline V gene lookup returns CDR1 SGHNT and CDR2 YENEEA. Here the CDR3 reads CASSLGVTGSGTEAFF. The DNA of the CDR3 is TGTGCCAGCAGCTTAGGCGTTACAGGTAGCGGCACTGAAGCTTTCTTT.

J is TRBJ1-4 and V is TRBV7-9, with a possible D match to TRBD1 (6 bases). V lost 5 bases, J lost 5 bases, and 12 bases lay in between. The CDR3 extends over 14 amino acids. Germline V CDR1 and CDR2: SEHNR, FQNEAQ (reference sequence). CDR3 nucleotides: TGTGCCAGCAGCCCGACAGGAGCAAATGAAAAACTGTTTTTT. It yields the protein CASSPTGANEKLFF. Using reference TRBV7-9 and TRBJ1-4 for the parts outside the CDR3, the full variable domain is DTGVSQNPRHKITKRGQNVTFRCDPISEHNRLYWYRQTLGQGPEFLTYFQNEAQLEKSRLLSDRFSAERPKGSFSTLEIQRTEQGDSAMYLCASSPTGANEKLFFGSGTQLSVL.

The chain links TRBV2 to TRBJ1-2, with 7 bases identical to TRBD1. V shed 9 bases, J shed 7 bases, and the junction held 5 bases outside the gene matches. Germline values: CDR1 SNHLY, CDR2 FYNNEI. The CDR3 has 11 residues. CDR3 residues: CASEAGGGYTF. As DNA, the CDR3 is TGTGCCAGTGAGGCAGGGGGTGGCTACACCTTC.

The chain links TRBV7-8 to TRBJ2-3, with D possibly being TRBD2 (6 bases). The CDR3 length is 17 residues. CDR1 SGHVS and CDR2 FQNEAQ come from the germline V gene. Trimming took 7 bases from V and 1 from J, leaving 21 bases between them. The CDR3 DNA sequence: TGTGCCAGCACTGGGGGAAGGCGGGGCAGACGCACAGATACGCAGTATTTT. It yields the protein CASTGGRRGRRTDTQYF.

This chain uses TRBV14 with TRBJ2-7, with D possibly being TRBD2 (6 bases). V lost 0 bases and J lost 2, with 11 bases in between. CDR1 SGHDN and CDR2 FVKESK come from the germline V gene. The CDR3 sequence is 15 residues long. In DNA form, the CDR3 reads TGTGCCAGCAGCCAAGAGGGACTCGGCACCTACGAGCAGTACTTC. This translates into CASSQEGLGTYEQYF. Supplemented by reference TRBV14 and TRBJ2-7, the full variable domain reads EAGVTQFPSHSVIEKGQTVTLRCDPISGHDNLYWYRRVMGKEIKFLLHFVKESKQDESGMPNNRFLAERTGGTYSTLKVQPAELEDSGVYFCASSQEGLGTYEQYFGPGTRLTVT.

This chain links TRBV6-6 with TRBJ2-5, with a possible D match to TRBD2 (5 bases). Germline-derived CDR1 and CDR2 are MNHNY and SVGAGI (reference sequence). The CDR3 sequence is 12 residues long. V was clipped by 11 bases and J by 5 bases, with 15 bases between them. The CDR3 DNA reads as TGTGCCGCATGGAGGCCCGGGGAGACCCAGTACTTC. Its translation is CAAWRPGETQYF.

For the CDR3, the DNA is TGTGCCAGCAGTTTCACAGGGGATAATTCACCCCTCCACTTT. Translated: CASSFTGDNSPLHF. This rearrangement joins TRBV27 to TRBJ1-6, with 7 nucleotides matching TRBD1. Germline V gives CDR1 MNHEY, CDR2 SMNVEV (reference sequence). The J segment lost 5 bases and the V segment lost 3 bases, leaving 1 base of the junction unmatched. The CDR3 is 14 amino acids.

The chain combines TRBV4-1 with TRBJ2-1, with 11 bases matching TRBD2. The CDR3 has 16 residues. Per germline, CDR1 MGHRA and CDR2 YSYEKL. The junction had 13 bases not matched to a gene; V was cut back by 5 bases and J by 10 bases. The CDR3 nucleotides read TGCGCCAGCAGCGAAGCGGTAGCGGGAGGGATGCGCGAGCAGTTCTTC. Its protein product is CASSEAVAGGMREQFF.

The chain joins TRBV7-9 to TRBJ2-7; no clear D gene. Germline lookup yields CDR1 SEHNR and CDR2 FQNEAQ (reference sequence). This CDR3 spans 16 amino acids. Trimming took 5 bases from V and 1 from J, leaving 18 bases between them. The CDR3 region has the DNA TGTGCCAGCAGCCTGTCCATTCAGAAGAATTCCTACGAGCAGTACTTC. Its protein is CASSLSIQKNSYEQYF.

This chain joins TRBV5-1 and TRBJ1-1; 7 bases are shared with TRBD1. The trim removed 3 bases at V and 7 bases at J, leaving 9 bases unmatched. Germline values: CDR1 SGHRS, CDR2 YFSETQ. This CDR3 has 14 residues. CDR3 nucleotides: TGCGCCAGCAGCTCGGCAGACAGGGCGGTTGAAGCTTTCTTT. It is translated as CASSSADRAVEAFF.

This sequence joins TRBV30 and TRBJ1-2; no definite D call. CDR1 is GTSNPN, CDR2 SVGIG, per germline (reference sequence). The germline V and J ends were trimmed by 4 bases and 4 bases, with 7 bases remaining between them. This CDR3 is 11 amino acids long. CDR3 nucleotides: TGTGCCTGGACCGTCAGCTATGGCTACACCTTC. Protein: CAWTVSYGYTF.

The rearrangement joins TRBV5-8 to TRBJ1-5; D is possibly TRBD1 (6 bases). V lost 6 bases and J 3 bases, leaving 22 bases between the germline ends. In germline, CDR1 is SGHTS, CDR2 YDEGEE. The CDR3 has 17 residues. The CDR3 protein is CASILRPGRDTNQPQHF. CDR3 DNA: TGTGCCAGCATCCTACGCCCTGGGAGGGACACCAATCAGCCCCAGCATTTT.

V is TRBV19 and J is TRBJ1-2, with 9 bases aligning to TRBD1. CDR3 length: 13 amino acids. J was trimmed by 7 bases and V by 6 bases; bases with no gene match: 6. Per the germline V gene, CDR1 is LNHDA and CDR2 is SQIVND (reference sequence). CDR3 residues: CASRGTGWFGYTF. The CDR3 nucleotides are TGTGCCAGTAGAGGGACAGGGTGGTTTGGCTACACCTTC.

The chain combines TRBV2 with TRBJ2-7, with 11 positions matching TRBD1. CDR1 is SNHLY, CDR2 FYNNEI, per germline. Trimming cost V 2 bases and J 7 bases; bases outside gene matches: 4. The CDR3 runs 14 residues. The CDR3 reads CASSEQGQGGEQYF. CDR3 nucleotide sequence: TGTGCCAGCAGTGAACAGGGACAGGGGGGGGAGCAGTACTTC.

The chain recombines TRBV9 with TRBJ2-3, with 10 nucleotides matching TRBD1. The CDR3 spans 16 residues. With 0 bases clipped from V and 4 bases from J, the junction kept 5 bases outside the gene matches. CDR1 and CDR2 from the germline V gene are SGDLS and YYNGEE. The DNA for the CDR3 is TGTGCCAGCAGCGTAGCTCAGACAGGGGGCTCAGATACGCAGTATTTT. Translation: CASSVAQTGGSDTQYF.

The genes are TRBV27 and TRBJ2-7, with D possibly being TRBD1 (5 bases). Germline-derived CDR1 and CDR2 are MNHEY and SMNVEV (reference sequence). V shed 2 bases and J shed 0 bases, with 8 bases lying between them. The CDR3 loop spans 14 amino acids. DNA for the CDR3: TGTGCCAGCAGTTTACAGGGAAGCTCCTACGAGCAGTACTTC. Its translation: CASSLQGSSYEQYF.

The chain carries TRBV11-3 and TRBJ2-3; 10 nucleotides align to TRBD2. In germline, CDR1 is SGHNT, CDR2 YENEEA. V shed 1 base and J 6 bases; nucleotides not matched to a gene: 4. The CDR3 totals 15 residues. CDR3 protein: CASSLGSGRGDTQYF. CDR3 nucleotide sequence: TGTGCCAGCAGCTTAGGAAGCGGGAGGGGGGATACGCAGTATTTT.

The table lists this clone with a count of one. The chain has TRBV9 and TRBJ2-1; a possible D gene is TRBD2 (5 bases). This CDR3 is 13 amino acids long. Germline assignment: CDR1 SGDLS and CDR2 YYNGEE. Trimming left V 3 bases short and J 4 bases short, with 8 bases between. CDR3 loop: CASSGGRYNEQFF. CDR3 in DNA: TGTGCCAGCAGCGGAGGGCGATACAATGAGCAGTTCTTC.

This rearrangement joins TRBV11-3 to TRBJ1-1; a weak D match, TRBD1 (6 bases). CDR1 is SGHNT, CDR2 YENEEA, per germline. The CDR3 is 13 residues long. Trimming took off 2 bases at V and 8 bases at J, with 12 bases between the two ends. The CDR3 is CASSLQGHGEAFF. CDR3 sequence (DNA): TGTGCCAGCAGCTTACAGGGACATGGCGAAGCTTTCTTT.

This clone was observed a few times. The chain links TRBV4-2 to TRBJ1-4, with D unresolved. The germline V gene encodes CDR1 LGHNA and CDR2 YNFKEQ. V lost 1 base to trimming and J lost 3 bases, with 9 bases between them. The CDR3 has 15 residues. CDR3 in DNA: TGTGCCAGCAGCCAAGCCGGGTCTCCTAATGAAAAACTGTTTTTT. Its protein product is CASSQAGSPNEKLFF.